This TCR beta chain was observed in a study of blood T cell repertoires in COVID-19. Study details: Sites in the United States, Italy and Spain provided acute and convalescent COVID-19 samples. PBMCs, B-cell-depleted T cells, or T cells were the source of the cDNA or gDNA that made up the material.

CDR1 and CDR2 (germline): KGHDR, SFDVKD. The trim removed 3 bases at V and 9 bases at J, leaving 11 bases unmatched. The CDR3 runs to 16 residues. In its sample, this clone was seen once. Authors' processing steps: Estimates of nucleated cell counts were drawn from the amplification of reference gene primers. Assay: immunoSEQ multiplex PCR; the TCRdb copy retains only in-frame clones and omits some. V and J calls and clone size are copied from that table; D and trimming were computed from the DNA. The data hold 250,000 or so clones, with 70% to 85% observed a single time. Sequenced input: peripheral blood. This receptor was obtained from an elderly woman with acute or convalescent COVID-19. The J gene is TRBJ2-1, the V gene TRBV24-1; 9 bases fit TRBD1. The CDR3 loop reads CATSDGVRTGAFEQFF. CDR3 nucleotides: TGTGCCACCAGTGATGGCGTGCGGACAGGGGCATTTGAGCAGTTCTTC.